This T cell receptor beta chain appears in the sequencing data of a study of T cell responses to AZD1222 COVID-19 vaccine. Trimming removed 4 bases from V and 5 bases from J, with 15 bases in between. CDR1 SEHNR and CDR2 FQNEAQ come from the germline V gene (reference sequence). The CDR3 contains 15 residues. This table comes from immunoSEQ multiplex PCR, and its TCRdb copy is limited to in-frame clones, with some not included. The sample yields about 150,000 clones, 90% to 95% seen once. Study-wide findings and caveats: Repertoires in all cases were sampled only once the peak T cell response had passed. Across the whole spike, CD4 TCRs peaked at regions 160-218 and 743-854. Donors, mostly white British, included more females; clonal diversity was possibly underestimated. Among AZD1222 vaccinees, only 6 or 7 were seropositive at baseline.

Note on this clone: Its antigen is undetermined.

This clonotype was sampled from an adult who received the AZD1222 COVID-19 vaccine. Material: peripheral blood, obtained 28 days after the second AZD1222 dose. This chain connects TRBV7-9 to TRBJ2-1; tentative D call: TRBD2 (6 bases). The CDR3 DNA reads TGTGCCAGCAGCTCCCATGGGTCGGGGGACAATGAGCAGTTCTTC. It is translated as CASSSHGSGDNEQFF.